This is a list of T cell receptor beta chains from one sample in a study of cytomegalovirus exposure and HLA in healthy donors. Here immunoSEQ multiplex PCR was the method, and the copy in TCRdb shows in-frame clones only, minus some. In total, the table holds 140,000 to 150,000 clones. Specimen: PBMCs. The receptors derive from a woman in her 50s in good health and CMV-seronegative. Both conserved end residues are part of each CDR3. A D gene is named only where the DNA matches it firmly.

CDR3 DNA | CDR3 protein | J gene | CDR3 length | V gene | D gene
TGTGCCAGCAGTGTATCGGGGGGTAGCTCCTACAATGAGCAGTTCTTC | CASSVSGGSSYNEQFF | TRBJ2-1 | 16 | TRBV6-1 | TRBD2
TGCAGCGTCGGGTCTGGGGCCAACGTCCTGACTTTC | CSVGSGANVLTF | TRBJ2-6 | 12 | TRBV29-1 | .
TGTGCCAGCACCAGAGGGTTGGAGCAGTACTTC | CASTRGLEQYF | TRBJ2-7 | 11 | TRBV6-5 | .
TGCGCCAGCAGCTTGGCCAGGGCTCGCACAGATACGCAGTATTTT | CASSLARARTDTQYF | TRBJ2-3 | 15 | TRBV5-1 | .
TGTGCCAGCAGCTTAACGGGGGGGCGTGAGACCCAGTACTTC | CASSLTGGRETQYF | TRBJ2-5 | 14 | TRBV7-3 | .
TGTGCCAGCAGTTTACCTGGGGCCACGCAGTATTTT | CASSLPGATQYF | TRBJ2-3 | 12 | TRBV27 | .
TGTGCCAGCAGTTACGGGGGGGATGGCTACGAGCAGTACTTC | CASSYGGDGYEQYF | TRBJ2-7 | 14 | TRBV6-5 | TRBD2
TGTGCTAGTGGTTTGGTAAGGGGGCCCGCCTACGAGCAGTACTTC | CASGLVRGPAYEQYF | TRBJ2-7 | 15 | TRBV12-5 | TRBD1
TGTGCCAGCAGCTTGAAAGGAGCTGGAAACACCATATATTTT | CASSLKGAGNTIYF | TRBJ1-3 | 14 | TRBV5-4 | .
TGTGCCAGCAGCACCCATCGGGCGGGAGGCTACAATGAGCAGTTCTTC | CASSTHRAGGYNEQFF | TRBJ2-1 | 16 | TRBV9 | TRBD2
TGCGCCAGCAGCCGCGACTTGAATGAGCAGTTCTTC | CASSRDLNEQFF | TRBJ2-1 | 12 | TRBV4-1 | .
TGTGCCACCAGCAGAGTCCCCAAGAACACTGAAGCTTTCTTT | CATSRVPKNTEAFF | TRBJ1-1 | 14 | TRBV15 | .
TGCAGCGCCAAGACAGGGGGCATAGGTAACTATGGCTACACCTTC | CSAKTGGIGNYGYTF | TRBJ1-2 | 15 | TRBV29-1 | TRBD1
TGTGCCAGCAGTTCTCTACCTAGCGGGAACACCGGGGAGCTGTTTTTT | CASSSLPSGNTGELFF | TRBJ2-2 | 16 | TRBV6-5 | TRBD2
TGTGCCAGCAGGGGGAACAGGGCCGCCGGGGAGCTGTTTTTT | CASRGNRAAGELFF | TRBJ2-2 | 14 | TRBV6-5 | .
TGTGCCAGCAGCACAAGGCGGTCCATCTACGAGCAGTACTTC | CASSTRRSIYEQYF | TRBJ2-7 | 14 | TRBV11-2 | .
TGTGCCAGCAGCCAAGTAGACACCTTTAAAAACACCATATATTTT | CASSQVDTFKNTIYF | TRBJ1-3 | 15 | TRBV4-2 | .
TGTGCCTGGAGAATGGGCCGTAACTTGAACACCGGGGAGCTGTTTTTT | CAWRMGRNLNTGELFF | TRBJ2-2 | 16 | TRBV30 | .